Sequencing of this T cell receptor (beta chain) was carried out in a study of cytomegalovirus exposure and HLA in healthy donors. Study-wide results and limits: Most of the TCR beta V segments (in an earlier analysis) were productive either about 87% or about 30% of the time. TCR beta V- and J-gene trimming, according to a later analysis, was linked to a missense DCLRE1C variant.

Use of 60 Vbeta and 13 Jbeta primers characterized the PCR. Profiled with immunoSEQ multiplex PCR; TCRdb holds only in-frame clones, not every one. Altogether under 150,000 clones are present, roughly four fifths being singletons, with the ten largest covering roughly 12%. Regarding this clone: The antigen remains unidentified.

CDR3 size: 15 residues. The sequenced material came from PBMCs. This receptor was obtained from a male donor in good health and CMV-seropositive. J is TRBJ1-2 and V is TRBV21-1; no check of the table's D call, TRBD1, against the DNA was made. TRBV21-1 is a documented pseudogene. CDR3 DNA: TGTGCCAGCAGCTTAGCCCGGGACAGGGTTTATGGCTACACCTTC. Translating gives CASSLARDRVYGYTF.